Here is one T cell receptor beta chain with its context. The target antigen is unknown. A much more abundant neighbour one base away suggests this may be a read error. This record belongs to a study of T and B cells in COVID-19 patients. At the level of the study: The recovered patients had mostly mild to moderate COVID-19 with outpatient management.

TRB was amplified from about 260-540 ng of blood genomic DNA. Overall study results and limits: Highly clonal in active COVID-19, TRB repertoires exceeded healthy-donor diversity and richness at recovery. Few blood samples existed from mildly ill patients during symptoms or early in severe cases.

The CDR3 contains 13 residues. Looked up from germline, CDR1 is SQVTM and CDR2 is ANQGSEA. Multiplex PCR with BIOMED2 TRB-A/B primer pools amplified TRB rearrangements. TCRdb redid the calling of the multiplex PCR reads with MiXCR, one entry per CDR3 protein. This table holds 10,000 or so distinct CDR3 sequences, roughly 31% found once. Sequenced sample: blood. The chain combines TRBV29-1 with TRBJ1-1; 7 bases agree with TRBD1. The clonotype comes from a human donor with active COVID-19. Written as DNA, the CDR3 is TGCAGCGCGGGGTGGGGGACAGCCACTGAAGCTCTCTTT. It specifies CSAGWGTATEALF.